This T cell receptor beta chain was identified during a study of blood T cell repertoires in COVID-19. Overall study context: From T cells, B-cell-depleted T cells, or PBMCs came the material, which was cDNA or gDNA.

This CDR3 has 12 amino acids. V was trimmed by 2 bases and J by 11 bases, leaving 12 bases between them. Germline CDR1 and CDR2: MDHEN and SYDVKM. In the authors' workflow: Reference gene primer amplification gave nucleated cell count estimates. The protocol was immunoSEQ multiplex PCR, while the TCRdb copy is restricted to in-frame clones and leaves out a portion. V and J calls and clone size are copied from that table; D and trimming were computed from the DNA. The table lists a few hundred thousand clones, roughly nine tenths of them singletons. Across about two dozen US areas, participants ranged in age from 18 to 89 years. Assignment of participants to cohorts was predicated upon participant-reported clinical history.

V gene TRBV28 combines with J gene TRBJ1-1, with TRBD1 as a possible D gene (5 bases). This TCR was recovered from a human donor in a cohort exposed to, infected with or recovered from COVID-19 (not recorded which). The donor label of this sample is uncertain. Sequencing was done on a sample of PBMCs or T cells enriched from blood (not recorded which). CDR3 region: CASSLMDTSAFF. CDR3 DNA sequence: TGTGCCAGCAGTTTAATGGACACGAGCGCTTTCTTT.